These T cell receptor beta chains were read from a single sample in a study of cytomegalovirus exposure and HLA in healthy donors. Profiling relied on immunoSEQ multiplex PCR, and the TCRdb table lists in-frame clones only, not all of them. The sample records over 250,000 clones, roughly 90% being singletons. The specimen sequenced was PBMCs. The source of these receptors is a man aged 35 to 55 in good health and CMV-seropositive. CDR3s include the opening cysteine and the closing phenylalanine or tryptophan. The D gene is left open where the match is weak. Only part of the rows carry a size: once, few, many, or a class if the clone is expanded.

j_gene: TRBJ2-3; d_gene: .; v_gene: TRBV7-3; abundance: .; CDR3nt: TGTGCCAGCAGCGCGACTGATACAGATACGCAGTATTTT; CDR3aa: CASSATDTDTQYF
j_gene: TRBJ2-1; d_gene: .; v_gene: TRBV5-1; abundance: few; CDR3nt: TGCGCCAGCAGCTTCCCCGCGGGGGGACAGGGCTACAATGAGCAGTTCTTC; CDR3aa: CASSFPAGGQGYNEQFF
j_gene: TRBJ2-7; d_gene: .; v_gene: TRBV5-7; abundance: .; CDR3nt: TGTGCCAGCAGACAGGGATTGTCCCCCTACGAGCAGTACTTC; CDR3aa: CASRQGLSPYEQYF
j_gene: TRBJ2-7; d_gene: .; v_gene: TRBV7-9; abundance: .; CDR3nt: TGTGCCAGCAGCTCCCCTTCCTACGAGCAGTACTTC; CDR3aa: CASSSPSYEQYF
j_gene: TRBJ1-5; d_gene: .; v_gene: TRBV7-8; abundance: .; CDR3nt: TGTGCCAGCAGCCCGGGAGGACCGAGCAATCAGCCCCAGCATTTT; CDR3aa: CASSPGGPSNQPQHF
j_gene: TRBJ2-3; d_gene: .; v_gene: TRBV28; abundance: .; CDR3nt: TGTGCCAGCAGTTTAAACAGGGCCACAGATACGCAGTATTTT; CDR3aa: CASSLNRATDTQYF
j_gene: TRBJ1-2; d_gene: .; v_gene: TRBV27; abundance: .; CDR3nt: TGTGCCAGCAGCAACCACACAGGGACCTATGGCTACACCTTC; CDR3aa: CASSNHTGTYGYTF
j_gene: TRBJ2-1; d_gene: .; v_gene: TRBV28; abundance: .; CDR3nt: TGTGCCAGCACCTCCCCCCGCTCGGAGTTCTTC; CDR3aa: CASTSPRSEFF
j_gene: TRBJ2-3; d_gene: .; v_gene: TRBV18; abundance: .; CDR3nt: TGTGCCAGCTCACCAGGTGGGCTCCCCACAGATACGCAGTATTTT; CDR3aa: CASSPGGLPTDTQYF
j_gene: TRBJ2-3; d_gene: TRBD1; v_gene: TRBV9; abundance: .; CDR3nt: TGTGCCAGCAGCGGACGGGACAGGGTTTCAGATACGCAGTATTTT; CDR3aa: CASSGRDRVSDTQYF
j_gene: TRBJ1-1; d_gene: .; v_gene: TRBV28; abundance: .; CDR3nt: TGTGCCAGCAGCAGGGCTGAAGCTTTCTTT; CDR3aa: CASSRAEAFF
j_gene: TRBJ2-7; d_gene: TRBD1; v_gene: TRBV5-4; abundance: .; CDR3nt: TGTGCCAGCAGCAATAATGACAGGGGATTTACCTACGAGCAGTACTTC; CDR3aa: CASSNNDRGFTYEQYF
j_gene: TRBJ1-1; d_gene: .; v_gene: TRBV7-9; abundance: .; CDR3nt: TGTGCCAGCAGCTTGGTCAGTCACACTGAAGCTTTCTTT; CDR3aa: CASSLVSHTEAFF
j_gene: TRBJ2-7; d_gene: .; v_gene: TRBV19; abundance: .; CDR3nt: TGTGCCAGTGGACGACAGTCCCACGAGCAGTACTTC; CDR3aa: CASGRQSHEQYF
j_gene: TRBJ2-2; d_gene: .; v_gene: TRBV4-2; abundance: .; CDR3nt: TGTGCCAGCAGTCGTCGGGCAGGGTCCACCGGGGAGCTGTTTTTT; CDR3aa: CASSRRAGSTGELFF
j_gene: TRBJ2-5; d_gene: TRBD2; v_gene: TRBV5-1; abundance: .; CDR3nt: TGCGCCAGCAGCTTATTAGCGGGAGGGGAAGAGACCCAGTACTTC; CDR3aa: CASSLLAGGEETQYF
j_gene: TRBJ2-7; d_gene: TRBD1; v_gene: TRBV28; abundance: .; CDR3nt: TGTGCCAGCAGCGCCCCCCGACAGGGGAGTCGCTACGAGCAGTACTTC; CDR3aa: CASSAPRQGSRYEQYF
j_gene: TRBJ1-4; d_gene: TRBD1; v_gene: TRBV6-5; abundance: few; CDR3nt: TGTGCCAGCAGTTACGACGGGACAGGGGGTAAACTGTTTTTT; CDR3aa: CASSYDGTGGKLFF
j_gene: TRBJ2-7; d_gene: TRBD2; v_gene: TRBV7-8; abundance: .; CDR3nt: TGTGCCAGCAGCTTATCTCTAACTAGCGGATTCTACGAGCAGTACTTC; CDR3aa: CASSLSLTSGFYEQYF
j_gene: TRBJ1-2; d_gene: .; v_gene: TRBV19; abundance: .; CDR3nt: TGTGCCAGTAGTCCACCCAGGACTTACTATGGCTACACCTTC; CDR3aa: CASSPPRTYYGYTF
j_gene: TRBJ2-6; d_gene: .; v_gene: TRBV28; abundance: once; CDR3nt: TGTGCCAGCAGTTTACCGCGGCAGAACTCTGGGGCCAACGTCCTGACTTTC; CDR3aa: CASSLPRQNSGANVLTF
j_gene: TRBJ2-2; d_gene: TRBD2; v_gene: TRBV5-4; abundance: .; CDR3nt: TGTGCCAGCAGCCCACGCCCCGGGACTAGCGGGAGGTCCGGGGAGCTGTTTTTT; CDR3aa: CASSPRPGTSGRSGELFF
j_gene: TRBJ2-7; d_gene: .; v_gene: TRBV27; abundance: .; CDR3nt: TGTGCCAGCAGTCCCCTCGGGTACGAGCAGTACTTC; CDR3aa: CASSPLGYEQYF
j_gene: TRBJ2-2; d_gene: .; v_gene: TRBV6-6; abundance: .; CDR3nt: TGTGCCAGCAGTTACGCAATCGACAGGTTTACCGGGGAGCTGTTTTTT; CDR3aa: CASSYAIDRFTGELFF
j_gene: TRBJ2-1; d_gene: TRBD2; v_gene: TRBV19; abundance: few; CDR3nt: TGTGCCAGTAGTGGATTGGGACTAGCGGGAGGAAGGAATGAGCAGTTCTTC; CDR3aa: CASSGLGLAGGRNEQFF
j_gene: TRBJ1-2; d_gene: .; v_gene: TRBV19; abundance: once; CDR3nt: TGTGCCAGTAGTATCACAGCGGCTAACTATGGCTACACCTTC; CDR3aa: CASSITAANYGYTF
j_gene: TRBJ1-2; d_gene: .; v_gene: TRBV10-1; abundance: .; CDR3nt: TGCGCCAGCAGTGAGTCGAAACAGCTTAACTATGGCTACACCTTC; CDR3aa: CASSESKQLNYGYTF
j_gene: TRBJ2-7; d_gene: TRBD2; v_gene: TRBV5-6; abundance: .; CDR3nt: TGTGCCAGCAGCCAAGGGACTAGCGGGAACTACGAGCAGTACTTC; CDR3aa: CASSQGTSGNYEQYF
j_gene: TRBJ1-6; d_gene: .; v_gene: TRBV9; abundance: .; CDR3nt: TGTGCCAGCAGCGTAGGGCCAGGGGATTCACCCCTCCACTTT; CDR3aa: CASSVGPGDSPLHF
j_gene: TRBJ1-1; d_gene: .; v_gene: TRBV4-3; abundance: once; CDR3nt: TGCGCCAGCGGCTCGGGTACTGAAGCTTTCTTT; CDR3aa: CASGSGTEAFF
j_gene: TRBJ2-3; d_gene: TRBD2; v_gene: TRBV7-2; abundance: .; CDR3nt: TGTGCCAGCAGCTTGGAACGATTAGCGGGAGCAGATACGCAGTATTTT; CDR3aa: CASSLERLAGADTQYF
j_gene: TRBJ1-2; d_gene: TRBD1; v_gene: TRBV5-1; abundance: .; CDR3nt: TGCGCCAGCAGCTTGGGGACAGGGAATGGCTACACCTTC; CDR3aa: CASSLGTGNGYTF
j_gene: TRBJ2-1; d_gene: TRBD1; v_gene: TRBV6-5; abundance: .; CDR3nt: TGTGCCAGCGAAGAGGGGGCGCTTGGTGAGCAGTTCTTC; CDR3aa: CASEEGALGEQFF
j_gene: TRBJ2-7; d_gene: TRBD2; v_gene: TRBV4-2; abundance: .; CDR3nt: TGTGCCAGCAGCCAAGATGTGCCCTCGGGGCGACTAGCGGGCACCTACGAGCAGTACTTC; CDR3aa: CASSQDVPSGRLAGTYEQYF
j_gene: TRBJ1-5; d_gene: TRBD1; v_gene: TRBV6-1; abundance: once; CDR3nt: TGTGCCAGCAGTCTGGGACAGGGGGCCGGTCAGCCCCAGCATTTT; CDR3aa: CASSLGQGAGQPQHF
j_gene: TRBJ2-2; d_gene: .; v_gene: TRBV7-9; abundance: .; CDR3nt: TGTGCCAGCAGCTTACAGGGAATCGGGGAGCTGTTTTTT; CDR3aa: CASSLQGIGELFF
j_gene: TRBJ1-2; d_gene: .; v_gene: TRBV19; abundance: .; CDR3nt: TGTGCCAGTAGTATTGGGGGAGGTGGCTACACCTTC; CDR3aa: CASSIGGGGYTF
j_gene: TRBJ1-1; d_gene: .; v_gene: TRBV7-9; abundance: .; CDR3nt: TGTGCCAGCAGCTTAGGGGGGGTACGCACTGAAGCTTTCTTT; CDR3aa: CASSLGGVRTEAFF
j_gene: TRBJ1-2; d_gene: .; v_gene: TRBV29-1; abundance: .; CDR3nt: TGCAGCGTTGAAGGGGGAGATAACTATGGCTACACCTTC; CDR3aa: CSVEGGDNYGYTF
j_gene: TRBJ1-1; d_gene: .; v_gene: TRBV7-9; abundance: .; CDR3nt: TGTGCCAGCAGCTTTAGGGGTACAGGGAACACTGAAGCTTTCTTT; CDR3aa: CASSFRGTGNTEAFF
j_gene: TRBJ2-7; d_gene: .; v_gene: TRBV4-3; abundance: .; CDR3nt: TGCGCCAGCAGCCAAGATCGATCGGTGGGAGGCAGCTCCTACGAGCAGTACTTC; CDR3aa: CASSQDRSVGGSSYEQYF
j_gene: TRBJ2-2; d_gene: .; v_gene: TRBV2; abundance: .; CDR3nt: TGTGCCAGCAGTAGCGTAAACACCGGGGAGCTGTTTTTT; CDR3aa: CASSSVNTGELFF
j_gene: TRBJ1-1; d_gene: .; v_gene: TRBV28; abundance: .; CDR3nt: TGTGCCAGCAGTTTATCCCCACCTACCCGCACAGGGAACACTGAAGCTTTCTTT; CDR3aa: CASSLSPPTRTGNTEAFF
j_gene: TRBJ2-1; d_gene: .; v_gene: TRBV27; abundance: .; CDR3nt: TGTGCCAGCAGTTCTGAACTAGTGCCCTACAATGAGCAGTTCTTC; CDR3aa: CASSSELVPYNEQFF
j_gene: TRBJ2-7; d_gene: TRBD2; v_gene: TRBV27; abundance: few; CDR3nt: TGTGCCAGCAGGACCACGGGACTAGCGGGAAGCTCCTACGAGCAGTACTTC; CDR3aa: CASRTTGLAGSSYEQYF
j_gene: TRBJ1-2; d_gene: .; v_gene: TRBV28; abundance: .; CDR3nt: TGTGCCAGCGCGGATAACTATGGCTACACCTTC; CDR3aa: CASADNYGYTF
j_gene: TRBJ1-3; d_gene: .; v_gene: TRBV21-1; abundance: .; CDR3nt: TGTGCCAGCAGCAAAGAGGGCCCACAGGCGGGAAACACCATATATTTT; CDR3aa: CASSKEGPQAGNTIYF
j_gene: TRBJ1-5; d_gene: .; v_gene: TRBV7-2; abundance: .; CDR3nt: TGTGCCAGCAGCTTCCACAGCTATAGCAATCAGCCCCAGCATTTT; CDR3aa: CASSFHSYSNQPQHF
j_gene: TRBJ2-1; d_gene: .; v_gene: TRBV6-5; abundance: .; CDR3nt: TGTGCCAGCAGTTACAGGGAGGAGCAGTTCTTC; CDR3aa: CASSYREEQFF
j_gene: TRBJ2-1; d_gene: TRBD2; v_gene: TRBV5-1; abundance: .; CDR3nt: TGCGCCAGCAGCTTCGGGCTAGCGGCCTCCTACAATGAGCAGTTCTTC; CDR3aa: CASSFGLAASYNEQFF
j_gene: TRBJ2-7; d_gene: .; v_gene: TRBV5-5; abundance: .; CDR3nt: TGTGCCAGCAGCTTTCACCTGCTGGCCGCGGAGGAGCAGTACTTC; CDR3aa: CASSFHLLAAEEQYF
j_gene: TRBJ2-1; d_gene: TRBD2; v_gene: TRBV18; abundance: .; CDR3nt: TGTGCCAGCTCACCACGGGCGGGAGAGTGGTTCTTC; CDR3aa: CASSPRAGEWFF
j_gene: TRBJ2-7; d_gene: TRBD1; v_gene: TRBV6-6; abundance: .; CDR3nt: TGTGCCAGCAGCCCCGGACAGGGCCGAGCGCTCTACGAGCAGTACTTC; CDR3aa: CASSPGQGRALYEQYF